This TCR beta chain was profiled in a study of cytomegalovirus exposure and HLA in healthy donors. Regarding the study as a whole: Researchers reported in a later analysis that common viral pathogens appeared linked to several top clusters. A prior analysis recorded that most TCR beta V segments were productive about 87% or about 30% of the time. According to the study, roughly 160 TCR beta chains were cytomegalovirus-associated. In vitro confirmation showed a few CMV-associated chains to be CMV antigen specific.

The study ran its PCR with 60 Vbeta and 13 Jbeta primers. Sequencing used immunoSEQ multiplex PCR; TCRdb keeps in-frame clones, though not all of them. The data show about 240,000 clones, about 80% seen once. Worth noting for this clone: Its matching antigen is unknown.

V lost 5 bases and J 7 bases, leaving 8 bases between the germline ends. The CDR3 extends over 12 amino acids. CDR1 SGHTA and CDR2 FQGTGA come from the germline V gene. Sequencing input: PBMCs. The sequence derives from a woman aged 60 to 75 in good health and CMV-seropositive. V and J are TRBV7-3 and TRBJ2-2; D gene uncertain. The CDR3 nucleotides read TGTGCCAGCAGCATCCCGGGCGGGGAGCTGTTTTTT. It yields the protein CASSIPGGELFF. The whole variable domain, remainder taken from reference TRBV7-3 and TRBJ2-2, is GAGVSQTPSNKVTEKGKYVELRCDPISGHTALYWYRQSLGQGPEFLIYFQGTGAADDSGLPNDRFFAVRPEGSVSTLKIQRTERGDSAVYLCASSIPGGELFFGEGSRLTVL.